The 8 T cell receptor beta chains listed next were all sequenced from one sample in a study of blood T cell repertoires in COVID-19. TCRdb's copy holds only in-frame clones and misses some; the assay was immunoSEQ multiplex PCR. The profile shows fewer than 120,000 clones, roughly four fifths of them singletons. The sample comprised peripheral blood. These receptors were collected from a woman aged 55-70 years with acute or convalescent COVID-19.

The CDR3 DNA reads TGTGCCAGCAGTCAGATGGGGGGGCAAGAGACCCAGTACTTC. This gives the protein CASSQMGGQETQYF. The chain uses TRBV6-1 and TRBJ2-5; 7 bases align to TRBD2. CDR3 length: 14 amino acids. Germline V gives CDR1 MNHNS, CDR2 SASEGT. J gave up 2 bases and V 5 bases, and 5 bases lay outside the gene matches.

The chain uses TRBV11-3 and TRBJ2-5; 7 bases are a match to TRBD1. The CDR3 sequence is 14 residues long. CDR1 and CDR2 from the germline V gene are SGHNT and YENEEA. Trimming cost V 5 bases and J 2 bases; bases outside gene matches: 5. In DNA, the CDR3 is TGTGCCAGCAGCCTGGGACAGTCACAAGAGACCCAGTACTTC. Translated, it gives CASSLGQSQETQYF.

The chain couples TRBV5-6 to TRBJ1-2; D is ambiguous. CDR1 and CDR2 (germline): SGHDT, YYEEEE. The CDR3 is made up of 14 amino acids. The V and J ends lost 0 bases and 2 bases respectively, with 8 bases between them. CDR3 bases: TGTGCCAGCAGCTTGGCGGTACCCAACTATGGCTACACCTTC. Amino acids: CASSLAVPNYGYTF.

The J gene is TRBJ1-1, the V gene TRBV6-2 or TRBV6-3; no clear D gene. The CDR3 is made up of 14 amino acids. The germline CDR1 and CDR2 sequences are MNHEY and SVGEGT. Trimming removed 10 bases at V and 1 base at J, with 16 bases between. CDR3 sequence: CATSEPERNTEAFF. The CDR3 coding sequence is TGTGCCACCAGCGAGCCCGAGAGGAACACTGAAGCTTTCTTT.

The V call is TRBV10-3, the J call TRBJ1-1, with D possibly matching TRBD1 (6 bases). The germline V gene encodes CDR1 ENHRY and CDR2 SYGVKD. V lost 4 bases, J lost 3 bases, and 15 bases lay in between. The CDR3 loop spans 15 amino acids. Here the CDR3 DNA reads TGTGCCATCAGTGTGGCCCCAGGGGTGGACACTGAAGCTTTCTTT. It specifies CAISVAPGVDTEAFF.

To note about this clone: Other DNA sequences from this sample encode an identical CDR3 as well. The rearrangement joins TRBV18 to TRBJ2-3, with D hard to call. V lost 2 bases to trimming and J lost 5 bases, with 5 bases between them. The germline V gene has CDR1 KGHSH and CDR2 LQKENI. This CDR3 has 12 residues. CDR3 nucleotide sequence: TGTGCCAGCTCACCATCAGGAGATACGCAGTATTTT. It is translated as CASSPSGDTQYF.

The CDR3 DNA follows: TGTGCCAGTACCCCACAGGGGTGGAACACCGGGGAGCTGTTTTTT. Translated: CASTPQGWNTGELFF. The rearrangement uses TRBV19 and TRBJ2-2; 7 bases align to TRBD1. The CDR3 is 15 residues long. Germline V gene lookup returns CDR1 LNHDA and CDR2 SQIVND (reference sequence). Trimming at V came to 7 bases and at J to 1 base, leaving 6 bases not matched to a gene. The whole variable domain, remainder taken from reference TRBV19 and TRBJ2-2, is DGGITQSPKYLFRKEGQNVTLSCEQNLNHDAMYWYRQDPGQGLRLIYYSQIVNDFQKGDIAEGYSVSREKKESFPLTVTSAQKNPTAFYLCASTPQGWNTGELFFGEGSRLTVL.

The chain employs TRBV4-3 and TRBJ1-2; 8 nucleotides line up with TRBD1. The CDR3 runs to 14 residues. The germline gives CDR1 LGHNA, CDR2 YSLEER. Losses at the gene ends were 0 bases for V and 5 bases for J; bases not matched to a gene: 2. CDR3 bases: TGCGCCAGCAGCCAAGATCACAGGGGGTATGGCTACACCTTC. It yields the protein CASSQDHRGYGYTF.